This TCR beta chain was recorded in a study of metastatic and nonmetastatic thyroid tumors. With MiXCR, TCRdb reprocessed the PCR reads. The sample consists of about 16,000 clones, 20% to 30% of them appearing once. V was clipped by 3 bases and J by 1 base, with 16 bases between them. The germline CDR1 and CDR2 sequences are WSHSY and SAAADI. This CDR3 region has 16 residues. This clone qualifies as medium-sized. Thyroid surgery took place with no prior treatment in any patient. The gene calls are TRBV10-2 and TRBJ2-7; D is possibly TRBD1 (7 bases). Specimen: tumor tissue. This clonotype was obtained from a female donor with papillary thyroid cancer or a benign thyroid nodule (not recorded which). Some clones in this sample may be carry-over from other donors' samples. CDR3 DNA sequence: TGCGCCAGCAGTGAAGGGGCCAGGGGGAGGTCCTACGAGCAGTACTTC. Encoded protein: CASSEGARGRSYEQYF.